The clone carrying this T cell receptor beta chain was recorded a few times. This sample's time point: pretreatment peripheral blood. This CDR3 comprises 12 residues. V dropped 0 bases and J dropped 3 bases, with 3 bases sitting between them. Germline CDR1 and CDR2: SGHAT and FQNNGV. Libraries were prepared by immunoSEQ multiplex PCR; TCRdb keeps only in-frame clonotypes and omits some of them. This repertoire shows tens of thousands of clones, approximately 86% found once; its top ten account for just under 15%. This sample is drawn from a study of PD-L1 blockade in urothelial cancer. This sequence joins TRBV11-2 and TRBJ2-7; D remains unclear. The sequencing here drew on PBMCs, taken around atezolizumab (anti-PD-L1) treatment. The receptor was derived from a man in his sixties with urothelial cancer. In DNA, the CDR3 is TGTGCCAGCAGCTTAGACCGCTACGAGCAGTACTTC. It encodes CASSLDRYEQYF.